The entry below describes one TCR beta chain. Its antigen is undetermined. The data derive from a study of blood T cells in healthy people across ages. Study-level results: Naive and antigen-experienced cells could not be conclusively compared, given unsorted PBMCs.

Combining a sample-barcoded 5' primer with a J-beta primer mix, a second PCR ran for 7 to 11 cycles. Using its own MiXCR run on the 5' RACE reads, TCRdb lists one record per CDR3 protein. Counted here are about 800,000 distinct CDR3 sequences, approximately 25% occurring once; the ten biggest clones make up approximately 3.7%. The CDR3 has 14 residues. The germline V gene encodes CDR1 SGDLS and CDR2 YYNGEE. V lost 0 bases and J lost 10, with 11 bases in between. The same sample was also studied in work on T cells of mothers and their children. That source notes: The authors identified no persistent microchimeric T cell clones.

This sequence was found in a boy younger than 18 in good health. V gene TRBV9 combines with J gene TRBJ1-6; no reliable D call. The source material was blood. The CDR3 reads CASSVEAVRSPLHF. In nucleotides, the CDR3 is TGTGCCAGCAGCGTAGAGGCAGTCAGGTCACCCCTCCACTTT.